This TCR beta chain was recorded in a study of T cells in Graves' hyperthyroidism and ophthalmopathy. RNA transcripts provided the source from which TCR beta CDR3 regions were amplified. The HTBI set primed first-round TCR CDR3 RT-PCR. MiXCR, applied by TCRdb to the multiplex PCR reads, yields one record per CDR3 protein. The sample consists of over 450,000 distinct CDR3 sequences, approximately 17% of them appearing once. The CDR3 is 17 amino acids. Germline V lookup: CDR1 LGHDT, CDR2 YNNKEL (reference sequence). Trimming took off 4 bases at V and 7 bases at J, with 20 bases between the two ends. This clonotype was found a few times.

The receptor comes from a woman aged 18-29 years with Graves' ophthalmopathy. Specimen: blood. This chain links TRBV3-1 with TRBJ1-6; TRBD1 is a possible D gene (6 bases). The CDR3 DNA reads TGTGCCAGCAGCCGCCACCTCGCGGGGGGCGGCAATTCACCCCTCCACTTT. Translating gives CASSRHLAGGGNSPLHF.